A selection of T cell receptor beta chains follows, all from one sample in a study of cytomegalovirus exposure and HLA in healthy donors. Using immunoSEQ multiplex PCR, the repertoire was profiled, and TCRdb retains in-frame clones only, with some absent. The data show roughly 230,000 clones, around nine tenths seen once. The specimen sequenced was PBMCs. The receptors originated from a girl aged 2 to 9 in good health and CMV-seronegative. Both conserved end residues are part of each CDR3. The D gene is left open where the match is weak. Some rows mark clone size as missing; the rest say once, few, many or name a class of expanded clone.

>TRBJ1-2|-|-|TRBV2
TGTGCCAGCAGTGAATTGGCGGTGAATGGCTACACCTTC
CASSELAVNGYTF
>TRBJ2-1|TRBD1|-|TRBV6-1
TGTGCCAGCAGTGTGGGGACAGGGATTGCCCATGAGCAGTTCTTC
CASSVGTGIAHEQFF
>TRBJ1-5|TRBD1|few|TRBV2
TGTGCCAGTAAAGACAGGGACAATCAGCCCCAGCATTTT
CASKDRDNQPQHF
>TRBJ1-2|TRBD1|-|TRBV27
TGTGCCAGCAGTCCACATCGGACAGGGGTGGTTTGGACCTTC
CASSPHRTGVVWTF
>TRBJ2-3|-|-|TRBV28
TGTGCCAGCAGGACTCGACCCACCCAAGATACGCAGTATTTT
CASRTRPTQDTQYF
>TRBJ2-3|TRBD2|-|TRBV2
TGTGCTGGGGGGGAGGGGACGGTCACAGATACGCAGTATTTT
CAGGEGTVTDTQYF
>TRBJ2-2|-|-|TRBV6-5
TGTGCCAGCAGTTACTACAGCACCGGGGAGCTGTTTTTT
CASSYYSTGELFF
>TRBJ1-5|-|-|TRBV4-1
TGCGCCAGCAGCCAAGTTCCGCTCCCGGGCAATCAGCCCCAGCATTTT
CASSQVPLPGNQPQHF
>TRBJ2-1|TRBD2|-|TRBV5-6
TGTGCCAGCAGCCCCGGGGGGAACCCCTACAATGAGCAGTTCTTC
CASSPGGNPYNEQFF
>TRBJ1-1|-|-|TRBV7-9
TGTGCCAGCAGCTTAGTTGAGGGCCCGAACACTGAAGCTTTCTTT
CASSLVEGPNTEAFF
>TRBJ1-1|-|once|TRBV19
TGTGCCAGTATAGAACAGGGAGTTACTGAAGCTTTCTTT
CASIEQGVTEAFF
>TRBJ2-7|TRBD1|-|TRBV27
TGTGCCAGCAGTACCCGGGACAGGGGTCCCTACGAGCAGTACTTC
CASSTRDRGPYEQYF
>TRBJ1-1|TRBD1|-|TRBV7-9
TGTGCCAGCACCCAACAGGGGGACACTGAAGCTTTCTTT
CASTQQGDTEAFF
>TRBJ1-1|-|-|TRBV6-1
TGTGCCAGCAGTGATAGAGGGAGGGGCACTGAAGCTTTCTTT
CASSDRGRGTEAFF
>TRBJ2-2|-|-|TRBV9
TGTGCCAGCAGCGTAGGCCAGGGGACCCGTTGGACCGGGGAGCTGTTTTTT
CASSVGQGTRWTGELFF
>TRBJ2-1|-|-|TRBV5-1
TGCGCCAGCAGCCCGGACAGCTCCTACAATGAGCAGTTCTTC
CASSPDSSYNEQFF
>TRBJ2-3|-|-|TRBV13
TGTGCCAGCAGCCCCCAAACAGGGATCACAGATACGCAGTATTTT
CASSPQTGITDTQYF
>TRBJ1-6|-|-|TRBV7-8
TGTGCCAGCAGCTTAGTGGGGGGAGCCCTCCACTTT
CASSLVGGALHF
>TRBJ1-1|-|-|TRBV30
TGTGCCTGGAGTAAGGACAGAGCGAACACTGAAGCTTTCTTT
CAWSKDRANTEAFF
>TRBJ1-3|-|-|TRBV5-6
TGTGCCAGCAGCTTAGGGAGCTCTGGAAACACCATATATTTT
CASSLGSSGNTIYF
>TRBJ1-2|TRBD1|-|TRBV28
TGTGCCAGCAGTAAACAGGGGTTCTATGGCTACACCTTC
CASSKQGFYGYTF
>TRBJ1-1|TRBD1|-|TRBV5-6
TGTGCCAGCAGCTCCAAACAGGGGGCCACAGATTCCGAAGCTTTCTTT
CASSSKQGATDSEAFF
>TRBJ2-7|-|-|TRBV9
TGTGCCAGCAGCGCCCCTTATGTTTCTGAGCAGTACTTC
CASSAPYVSEQYF
>TRBJ2-7|-|few|TRBV5-1
TGCGCCAGCAGCTTAGGGGACGAGCAGTACTTC
CASSLGDEQYF
>TRBJ1-5|-|few|TRBV4-1
TGCGCCAGCAGCCAAGATCTCGTGTTAAGCAATCAGCCCCAGCATTTT
CASSQDLVLSNQPQHF
>TRBJ2-3|TRBD2|-|TRBV10-3
TGTGCCATCAGTGACCTAAATTGGGGACTAGCGGGTAGCACAGATACGCAGTATTTT
CAISDLNWGLAGSTDTQYF
>TRBJ2-7|TRBD2|-|TRBV27
TGTGCCAGCAGTCGACGGACTAGCGGGGTTTACGAGCAGTACTTC
CASSRRTSGVYEQYF
>TRBJ1-2|-|-|TRBV6-5
TGTGCCAGCCTCGGCCGGGGGAATGATGGCTACACCTTC
CASLGRGNDGYTF